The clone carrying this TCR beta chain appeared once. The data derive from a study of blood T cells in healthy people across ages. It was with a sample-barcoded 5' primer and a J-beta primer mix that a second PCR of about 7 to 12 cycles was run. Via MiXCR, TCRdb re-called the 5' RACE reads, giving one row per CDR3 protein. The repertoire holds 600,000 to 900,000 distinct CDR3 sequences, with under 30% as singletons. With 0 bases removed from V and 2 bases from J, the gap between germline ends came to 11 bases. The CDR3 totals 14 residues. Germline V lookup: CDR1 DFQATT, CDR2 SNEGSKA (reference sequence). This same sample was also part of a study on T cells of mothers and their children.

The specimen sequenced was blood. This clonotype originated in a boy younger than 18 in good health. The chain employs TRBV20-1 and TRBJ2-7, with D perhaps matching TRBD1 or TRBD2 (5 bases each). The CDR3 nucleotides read TGCAGTGCTAGAGATCGGGGACGGGCCTACGAGCAGTACTTC. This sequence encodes CSARDRGRAYEQYF.